This T cell receptor beta chain was identified in a study of blood T cell repertoires in COVID-19. Study-wide background: The origin of the acute and convalescent COVID-19 samples was the United States, Italy and Spain. Sources were T cells, B-cell-depleted T cells, or PBMCs; the material itself was cDNA or gDNA.

Original analysis: Reference gene primer amplification in the assay estimated nucleated cell counts. Profiled with immunoSEQ multiplex PCR; TCRdb holds only in-frame clones, not every one. That table furnishes V, J and clone size, whereas the DNA furnished D and trimming. Of about 140,000 clones in the sample, 88% are singletons; the top ten hold around 1.9%. Germline V gene sequence: CDR1 MNHNS, CDR2 SASEGT. This CDR3 has 12 amino acids. The V end lost 1 base, the J end lost 6 bases, and 7 bases lay between the germline ends. The gene calls are TRBV6-1 and TRBJ2-7, with D unresolved. The receptor was isolated from a man between 65 and 85 years old with acute or convalescent COVID-19. Material for sequencing was peripheral blood. This CDR3 is CASSEVQREQYF. In nucleotides, the CDR3 is TGTGCCAGCAGTGAAGTGCAGCGCGAGCAGTACTTC.